Shown below are 3 T cell receptor beta chains from a single sample sequenced in a study of vaccination effects on CD4 cells after COVID-19. Under the ViraFEST assay, PBMC were stimulated with viral peptide pools so that antigen-specific CD4+ T cells expanded. Sequencing was performed afterwards. Cultured cells yielded isolated CD4+ T cells after around 10 days. Previously uninfected by SARS-CoV-2, the vaccine recipients also showed negative nucleocapsid antibodies. These receptors' antigens are unknown. TCRdb's copy holds only in-frame clones and misses some; the assay was immunoSEQ multiplex PCR. The table shows under 30,000 clones, with more than 65% occurring only once. The sample in question was CD4+ T cells from PBMCs cultured with HCoV-NL63 spike peptides, obtained before COVID-19 vaccination. The receptors originated from a human donor who received a COVID-19 vaccine.

This sequence joins TRBV20-1 and TRBJ1-5; tentatively, D is TRBD1 (5 bases). Germline assignment: CDR1 DFQATT and CDR2 SNEGSKA (reference sequence). Deletions cut 3 bases from V and 4 bases from J, with 7 bases between. The CDR3 extends over 12 amino acids. DNA for the CDR3: TGCAGTGCTAGTCGACAGAATCAGCCCCAGCATTTT. Translating gives CSASRQNQPQHF.

This chain uses TRBV5-1 with TRBJ1-1, with 10 bases identical to TRBD1. There are 18 residues in the CDR3. Germline CDR1 reads SGHRS; CDR2 reads YFSETQ. V gave up 2 bases and J gave up 4 bases; unmatched junction bases: 14. The CDR3 DNA reads TGCGCCAGCAGCTTTAGGGGACAGGGGACAGCGGTGAGCACTGAAGCTTTCTTT. This encodes CASSFRGQGTAVSTEAFF.

V usage is TRBV7-9 and J usage is TRBJ1-2; D unclear. CDR1 and CDR2 from the germline V gene are SEHNR and FQNEAQ (reference sequence). Trimming removed 5 bases from V and 2 bases from J, with 15 bases in between. This CDR3 has 15 amino acids. This CDR3 reads CASSIPDGQNYGYTF. CDR3 sequence (DNA): TGTGCCAGCAGCATTCCGGACGGGCAGAACTATGGCTACACCTTC.